Listed below are T cell receptor beta chains from one sample, sequenced in a study of spatial heterogeneity in lung cancer. MiXCR, applied by TCRdb to the 5' RACE reads, yields one record per CDR3 protein. Here the sample spans approximately 890 distinct CDR3 sequences, around 40% being singletons. The sequencing used lung tumor tissue, collected at surgery. All receptors derive from a female donor with early-stage non-small cell lung cancer. The CDR3 runs from the conserved cysteine through the conserved F or W. The D gene is left open where the match is weak. Size tells how often a clone was seen (once, few, many) or the class of an expanded clone, and some rows leave it out.

size: NA; V: TRBV29-1; J: TRBJ2-2; D: NA; DNA: TGCAGCGTTAACTTTCGGGCCGGGGAGCTGTTTTTT; CDR3: CSVNFRAGELFF
size: large; V: TRBV24-1; J: TRBJ2-2; D: TRBD1; DNA: TGTGCCACCAGTGAATCTGGGACAGGGCGCACCGGGGAGCTGTTTTTT; CDR3: CATSESGTGRTGELFF
size: few; V: TRBV28; J: TRBJ1-1; D: NA; DNA: TGTGCAGCCTCGCCAGTCAGGGACACTGAAGCTTTCTTT; CDR3: CAASPVRDTEAFF
size: large; V: TRBV29-1; J: TRBJ1-5; D: NA; DNA: TGCAGCGTGGGAGAGGGAGATAGGCAGCCCCAGCATTTT; CDR3: CSVGEGDRQPQHF
size: NA; V: TRBV7-9; J: TRBJ1-1; D: NA; DNA: TGTGCCAGCAGCTTCCCTGAAGCTTTCTTT; CDR3: CASSFPEAFF
size: medium-sized; V: TRBV7-8; J: TRBJ2-2; D: NA; DNA: TGTGCCAGCAGCTTAATCTTGGCGGGGACTGGCGGGGAGCTGTTTTTT; CDR3: CASSLILAGTGGELFF
size: NA; V: TRBV2; J: TRBJ2-1; D: TRBD2; DNA: TGTGCCAGCAGTGAGGCGGCTAGCGGTTACAATGAGCAGTTCTTC; CDR3: CASSEAASGYNEQFF
size: few; V: TRBV10-3; J: TRBJ1-5; D: TRBD1; DNA: TGTGCCAGCTCAGGGGGCGCGGGTCAGCCCCAGCATTTT; CDR3: CASSGGAGQPQHF
size: large; V: TRBV20-1; J: TRBJ1-2; D: NA; DNA: TGCAGTGCTAGAGTAGAAAGGGGCTACACCTTC; CDR3: CSARVERGYTF
size: medium-sized; V: TRBV2; J: TRBJ1-5; D: TRBD1; DNA: TGTGCCAGCTGCGTCCGGACAGGGGAGAATCAGCCCCAGCATTTT; CDR3: CASCVRTGENQPQHF
size: medium-sized; V: TRBV28; J: TRBJ2-1; D: TRBD2; DNA: TGTGCCAGCAGTCCGACTAGCGGGGCTCACAATGAGCAGTTCTTC; CDR3: CASSPTSGAHNEQFF
size: few; V: TRBV7-9; J: TRBJ2-7; D: TRBD1; DNA: TGTGCCAGCACTCCCGAGGAGCAGGGGGATTACGAGCAGTACTTC; CDR3: CASTPEEQGDYEQYF
size: medium-sized; V: TRBV27; J: TRBJ2-3; D: TRBD2; DNA: TGTGCCAGCAGTTCCACTAGCGGGAGGGCCGGAGATACGCAGTATTTT; CDR3: CASSSTSGRAGDTQYF
size: large; V: TRBV30; J: TRBJ2-7; D: NA; DNA: TGTGCCTGGAAGCAGGACCACTCCTACGAGCAGTACTTC; CDR3: CAWKQDHSYEQYF
size: large; V: TRBV9; J: TRBJ2-1; D: TRBD1; DNA: TGTGCCAGCAGCGTGACAGGGGGCAATGAGCAGTTCTTC; CDR3: CASSVTGGNEQFF
size: NA; V: TRBV7-9; J: TRBJ2-3; D: TRBD1; DNA: TGTGCCAGCAGCCCCGGACAGGGGGCCACAGATACGCAGTATTTT; CDR3: CASSPGQGATDTQYF
size: few; V: TRBV6-1; J: TRBJ1-5; D: NA; DNA: TGTGCCACGACAGGCGTTCCCAATCAGCCCCAGCATTTT; CDR3: CATTGVPNQPQHF
size: NA; V: TRBV28; J: TRBJ1-5; D: NA; DNA: TGTGCCAGCAGCCAAATCCCTTTGGGTAGCAATCAGCCCCAGCATTTT; CDR3: CASSQIPLGSNQPQHF
size: NA; V: TRBV5-4; J: TRBJ1-2; D: TRBD1; DNA: TGTGCCAGCAGCTTGGCAGGGGGTACCTCCAACTATGGCTACACCTTC; CDR3: CASSLAGGTSNYGYTF
size: NA; V: TRBV27; J: TRBJ1-3; D: NA; DNA: TGTGCCAGCAGCCGGGGACCGGGAAACACCATATATTTT; CDR3: CASSRGPGNTIYF
size: medium-sized; V: TRBV28; J: TRBJ1-1; D: NA; DNA: TGTGCCAGCAGTTTATGGGCAGACAATGAAGCTTTCTTT; CDR3: CASSLWADNEAFF
size: NA; V: TRBV5-4; J: TRBJ2-6; D: NA; DNA: TGTGCCAGCAGCCCGGGGTCCTCTGGGGCCAACGTCCTGACTTTC; CDR3: CASSPGSSGANVLTF
size: large; V: TRBV7-2; J: TRBJ1-2; D: TRBD1; DNA: TGTGCCAGCAGCTTAGTAGGCGGGACAGGGCCCAACTATGGCTACACCTTC; CDR3: CASSLVGGTGPNYGYTF
size: NA; V: TRBV20-1; J: TRBJ2-1; D: NA; DNA: TGCAGTGCTAGACATCCTACCAGACCCTCCAATGAGCAGTTCTTC; CDR3: CSARHPTRPSNEQFF
size: medium-sized; V: TRBV10-3; J: TRBJ1-1; D: NA; DNA: TGTGCCATCAGCTTAGGACAGAACACTGAAGCTTTCTTT; CDR3: CAISLGQNTEAFF
size: once; V: TRBV29-1; J: TRBJ2-1; D: TRBD2; DNA: TGCAGCGCCGCGACTAGCGGGGGGCCTAATGAGCAGTTCTTC; CDR3: CSAATSGGPNEQFF